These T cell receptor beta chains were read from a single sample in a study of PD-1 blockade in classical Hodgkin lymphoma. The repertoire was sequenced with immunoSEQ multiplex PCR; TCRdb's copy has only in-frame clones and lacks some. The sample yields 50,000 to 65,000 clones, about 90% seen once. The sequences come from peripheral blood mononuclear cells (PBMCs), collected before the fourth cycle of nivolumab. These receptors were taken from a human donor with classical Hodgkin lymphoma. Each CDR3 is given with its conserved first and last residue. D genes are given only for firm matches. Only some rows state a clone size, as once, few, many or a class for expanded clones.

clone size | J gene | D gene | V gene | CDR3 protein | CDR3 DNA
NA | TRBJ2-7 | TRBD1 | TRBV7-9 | CASSTDRVSYEQYF | TGTGCCAGCAGCACCGACAGGGTTTCCTACGAGCAGTACTTC
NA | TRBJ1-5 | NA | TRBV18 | CASSPSQPQHF | TGTGCCAGCTCACCAAGTCAGCCCCAGCATTTT
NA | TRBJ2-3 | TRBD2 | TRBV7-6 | CASSFSPSGGSTDTQYF | TGTGCCAGCAGCTTCTCGCCTAGCGGGGGGTCCACAGATACGCAGTATTTT
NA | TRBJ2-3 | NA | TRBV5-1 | CASSSQGTDTQYF | TGCGCCAGCAGCTCCCAGGGCACAGATACGCAGTATTTT
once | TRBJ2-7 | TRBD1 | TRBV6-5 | CASSYTGTGVYEQYF | TGTGCCAGCAGTTACACCGGGACAGGGGTCTACGAGCAGTACTTC
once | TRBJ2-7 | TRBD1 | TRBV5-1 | CASSLLGTGGYEQYF | TGCGCCAGCAGCTTGCTGGGGACAGGGGGGTACGAGCAGTACTTC
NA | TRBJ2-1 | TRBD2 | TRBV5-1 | CASSLDLAGSYNEQFF | TGCGCCAGCAGCTTGGATCTAGCGGGATCCTACAATGAGCAGTTCTTC
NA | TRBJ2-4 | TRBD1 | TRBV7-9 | CASSLLQGVGDF | TGTGCCAGCAGCTTACTTCAGGGGGTAGGGGACTTC
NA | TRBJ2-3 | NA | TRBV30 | CAWRVTGGRDTQYF | TGTGCCTGGAGGGTGACAGGAGGGAGGGATACGCAGTATTTT
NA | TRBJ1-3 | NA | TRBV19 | CASSTRGSALLNTIYF | TGTGCCAGTAGTACCCGTGGCAGTGCGCTTCTAAACACCATATATTTT
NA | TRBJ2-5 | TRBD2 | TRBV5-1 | CASRSGGIRETQYF | TGCGCCAGCAGGTCCGGGGGGATACGGGAGACCCAGTACTTC
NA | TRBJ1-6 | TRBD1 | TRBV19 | CASSPTGGFYNSPLHF | TGTGCCAGTAGCCCGACAGGGGGTTTTTATAATTCACCCCTCCACTTT
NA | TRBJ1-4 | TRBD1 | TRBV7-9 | CASSLQGVGEKLFF | TGTGCCAGCAGCCTACAGGGGGTCGGGGAAAAACTGTTTTTT
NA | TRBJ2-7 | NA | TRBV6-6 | CASSYTGLDYEQYF | TGTGCCAGCAGTTATACAGGGTTGGACTACGAGCAGTACTTC
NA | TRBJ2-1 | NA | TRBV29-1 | CSVVLGGKNEQFF | TGCAGCGTTGTGTTAGGGGGTAAGAATGAGCAGTTCTTC
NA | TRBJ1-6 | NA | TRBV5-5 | CASSLVSGSELDSPLHF | TGTGCCAGCAGCTTGGTGTCGGGCTCAGAGCTGGATTCACCCCTCCACTTT
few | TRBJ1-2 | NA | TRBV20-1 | CSAPELYGYTF | TGCAGTGCTCCCGAACTCTATGGCTACACCTTC
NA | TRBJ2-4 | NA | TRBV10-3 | CAIQVDLAKNIQYF | TGTGCCATCCAGGTGGATCTAGCCAAAAACATTCAGTACTTC
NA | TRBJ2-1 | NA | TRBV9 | CASSRTLSNEQFF | TGTGCCAGCAGCCGAACCTTATCCAATGAGCAGTTCTTC
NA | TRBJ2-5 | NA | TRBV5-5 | CASSLYGSQETQYF | TGTGCCAGCAGCTTGTACGGGTCCCAAGAGACCCAGTACTTC
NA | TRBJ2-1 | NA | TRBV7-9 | CASSSQRPSYNEQFF | TGTGCCAGCAGCTCACAGCGTCCCTCCTACAATGAGCAGTTCTTC
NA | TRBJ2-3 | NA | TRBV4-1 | CASSQGGVGTQYF | TGCGCCAGCAGCCAAGGGGGGGTAGGTACGCAGTATTTT
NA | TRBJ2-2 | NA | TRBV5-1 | CASSLIARELFF | TGCGCCAGCAGCTTGATCGCCCGGGAGCTGTTTTTT
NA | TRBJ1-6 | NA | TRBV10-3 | CAISETGYNSPLHF | TGTGCCATCAGTGAGACCGGGTATAATTCACCCCTCCACTTT
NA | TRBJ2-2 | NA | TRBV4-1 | CASSQVFPENTGELFF | TGCGCCAGCAGCCAAGTGTTCCCAGAGAACACCGGGGAGCTGTTTTTT
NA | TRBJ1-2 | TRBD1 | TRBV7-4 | CASSPGQGYTF | TGTGCCAGCAGCCCGGGACAGGGGTACACCTTC
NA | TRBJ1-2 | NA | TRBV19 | CASSIDLSLEQTSFNYGYTF | TGTGCCAGTAGTATAGATCTTTCTTTGGAACAGACCAGTTTTAACTATGGCTACACCTTC
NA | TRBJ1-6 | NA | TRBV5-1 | CASSLEGGRSPLHF | TGCGCCAGCAGCTTGGAAGGGGGTCGGTCACCCCTCCACTTT
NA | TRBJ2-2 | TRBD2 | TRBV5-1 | CASSLVGRDYTGELFF | TGCGCCAGCAGCTTGGTTGGGAGGGACTACACCGGGGAGCTGTTTTTT
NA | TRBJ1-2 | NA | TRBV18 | CASSPDLVARGSHGYTF | TGTGCCAGCTCACCCGATCTAGTGGCCAGGGGATCCCATGGCTACACCTTC
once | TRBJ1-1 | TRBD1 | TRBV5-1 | CASTPGQAGGAFF | TGCGCCAGTACGCCGGGACAGGCCGGTGGAGCTTTCTTT
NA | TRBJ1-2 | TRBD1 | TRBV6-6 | CASSLQGYEGYTF | TGTGCCAGCAGCCTACAGGGGTACGAGGGCTACACCTTC
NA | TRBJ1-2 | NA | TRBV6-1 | CASSLEGDYGYTF | TGTGCCAGCAGCTTGGAAGGTGACTATGGCTACACCTTC
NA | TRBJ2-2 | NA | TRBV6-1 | CASSIPRGITGELFF | TGTGCCAGCAGTATCCCCCGGGGGATCACCGGGGAGCTGTTTTTT
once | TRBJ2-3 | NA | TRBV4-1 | CASSQPGTGKGHTDTQYF | TGCGCCAGCAGCCAGCCCGGAACAGGGAAGGGCCACACAGATACGCAGTATTTT
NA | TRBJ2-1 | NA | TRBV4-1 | CASSQEGTSASDEQFF | TGCGCCAGCAGCCAAGAGGGGACTTCGGCTTCGGATGAGCAGTTCTTC
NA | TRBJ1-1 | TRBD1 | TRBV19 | CASSILTGTGDTEAFF | TGTGCCAGTAGTATCCTAACCGGGACAGGGGACACTGAAGCTTTCTTT
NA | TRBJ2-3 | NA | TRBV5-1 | CASSSAHGEADTQYF | TGCGCCAGCAGCTCCGCACACGGGGAGGCAGATACGCAGTATTTT
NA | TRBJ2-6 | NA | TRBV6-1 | CASSEGNSGANVLTF | TGTGCCAGCAGTGAAGGGAACTCTGGGGCCAACGTCCTGACTTTC
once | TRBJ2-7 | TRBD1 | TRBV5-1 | CASSPTPGQGNEQYF | TGCGCCAGCAGCCCTACACCGGGACAGGGTAACGAGCAGTACTTC
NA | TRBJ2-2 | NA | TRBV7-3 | CASSQTGDTGELFF | TGTGCCAGCAGCCAAACAGGAGACACCGGGGAGCTGTTTTTT